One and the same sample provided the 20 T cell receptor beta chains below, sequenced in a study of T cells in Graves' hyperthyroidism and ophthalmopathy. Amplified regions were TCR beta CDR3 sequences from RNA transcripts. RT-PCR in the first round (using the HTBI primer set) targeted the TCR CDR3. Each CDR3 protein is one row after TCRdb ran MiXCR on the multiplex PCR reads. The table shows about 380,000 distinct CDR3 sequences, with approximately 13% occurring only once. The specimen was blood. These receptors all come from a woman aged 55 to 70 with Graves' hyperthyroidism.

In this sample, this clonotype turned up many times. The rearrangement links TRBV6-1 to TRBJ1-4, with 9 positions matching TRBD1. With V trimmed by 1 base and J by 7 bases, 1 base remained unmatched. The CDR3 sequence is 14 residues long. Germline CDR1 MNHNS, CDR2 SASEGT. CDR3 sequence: CASSEGTGVEKLFF. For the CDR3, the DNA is TGTGCCAGCAGTGAAGGGACAGGGGTTGAAAAACTGTTTTTT.

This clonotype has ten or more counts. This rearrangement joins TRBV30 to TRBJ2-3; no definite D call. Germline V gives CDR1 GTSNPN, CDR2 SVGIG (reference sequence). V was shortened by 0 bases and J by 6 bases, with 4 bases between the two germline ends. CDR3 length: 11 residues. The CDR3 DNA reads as TGTGCCTGGAGTGTGGGGGATACGCAGTATTTT. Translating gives CAWSVGDTQYF.

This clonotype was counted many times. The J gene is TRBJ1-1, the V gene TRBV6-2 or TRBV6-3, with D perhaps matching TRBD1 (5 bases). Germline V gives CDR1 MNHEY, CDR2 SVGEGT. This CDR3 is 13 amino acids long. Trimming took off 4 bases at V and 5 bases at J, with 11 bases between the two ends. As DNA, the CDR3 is TGTGCCAGCAGTTTCTTTGGGGCAACTGAAGCTTTCTTT. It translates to CASSFFGATEAFF.

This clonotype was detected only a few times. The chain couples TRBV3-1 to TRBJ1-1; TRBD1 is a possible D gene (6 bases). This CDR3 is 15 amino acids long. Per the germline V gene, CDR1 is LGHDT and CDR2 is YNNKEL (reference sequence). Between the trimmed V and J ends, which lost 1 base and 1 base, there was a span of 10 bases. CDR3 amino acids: CASSQGAGANTEAFF. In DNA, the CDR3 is TGTGCCAGCAGCCAAGGGGCAGGGGCGAACACTGAAGCTTTCTTT.

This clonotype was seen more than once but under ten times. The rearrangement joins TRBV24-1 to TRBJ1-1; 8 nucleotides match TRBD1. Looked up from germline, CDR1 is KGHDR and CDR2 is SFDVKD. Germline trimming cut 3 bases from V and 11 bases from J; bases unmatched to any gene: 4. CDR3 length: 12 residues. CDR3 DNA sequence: TGTGCCACCAGTGATAATGACAGGGGTGCTTTCTTT. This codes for CATSDNDRGAFF.

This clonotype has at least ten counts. The CDR3 DNA is TGTGCCTGGAGCCCCGGGAGTTCAGCCAAAAACATTCAGTACTTC. Translation gives CAWSPGSSAKNIQYF. J is TRBJ2-4 and V is TRBV30; maybe TRBD2 (6 bases). The CDR3 extends over 15 amino acids. The germline V gene encodes CDR1 GTSNPN and CDR2 SVGIG (reference sequence). Trimming took off 3 bases at V and 0 bases at J, with 12 bases between the two ends.

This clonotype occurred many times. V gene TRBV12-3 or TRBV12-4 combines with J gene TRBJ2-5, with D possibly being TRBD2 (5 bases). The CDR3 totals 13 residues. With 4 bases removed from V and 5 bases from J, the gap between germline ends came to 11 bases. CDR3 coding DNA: TGTGCCAGCAGTTACATACGGAGGGAGACCCAGTACTTC. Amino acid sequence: CASSYIRRETQYF.

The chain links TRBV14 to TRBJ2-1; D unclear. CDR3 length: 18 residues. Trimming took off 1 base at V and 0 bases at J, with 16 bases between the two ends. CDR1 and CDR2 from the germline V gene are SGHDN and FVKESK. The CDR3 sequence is CASSQVTGGWSSYNEQFF. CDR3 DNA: TGTGCCAGCAGCCAAGTGACTGGCGGATGGAGCTCCTACAATGAGCAGTTCTTC.

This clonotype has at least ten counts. The DNA for the CDR3 is TGCGCCAGCAGCTTGGAACCGAACTACAATGAGCAGTTCTTC. Translation gives CASSLEPNYNEQFF. V usage is TRBV5-1 and J usage is TRBJ2-1; D is uncertain. Germline loops: CDR1 SGHRS, CDR2 YFSETQ. The V and J ends lost 0 bases and 3 bases respectively, with 7 bases between them. The CDR3 totals 14 residues. Looking up the rest from reference TRBV5-1 and TRBJ2-1 gives the full variable domain: KAGVTQTPRYLIKTRGQQVTLSCSPISGHRSVSWYQQTPGQGLQFLFEYFSETQRNKGNFPGRFSGRQFSNSRSEMNVSTLELGDSALYLCASSLEPNYNEQFFGPGTRLTVL.

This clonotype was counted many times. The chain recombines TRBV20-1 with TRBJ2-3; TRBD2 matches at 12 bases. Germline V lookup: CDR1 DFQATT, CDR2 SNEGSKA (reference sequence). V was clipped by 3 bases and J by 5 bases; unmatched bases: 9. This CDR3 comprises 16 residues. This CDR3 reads CSASVLAGGRRDTQYF. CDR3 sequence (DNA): TGCAGTGCTAGTGTCCTAGCGGGGGGGCGGCGAGATACGCAGTATTTT.

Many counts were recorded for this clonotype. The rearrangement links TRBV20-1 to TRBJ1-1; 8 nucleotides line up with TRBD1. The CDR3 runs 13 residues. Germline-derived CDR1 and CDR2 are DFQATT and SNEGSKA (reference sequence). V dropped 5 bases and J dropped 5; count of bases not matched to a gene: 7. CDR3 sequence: CSALLDRGTEAFF. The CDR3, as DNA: TGCAGTGCTCTCCTAGACAGGGGTACTGAAGCTTTCTTT.

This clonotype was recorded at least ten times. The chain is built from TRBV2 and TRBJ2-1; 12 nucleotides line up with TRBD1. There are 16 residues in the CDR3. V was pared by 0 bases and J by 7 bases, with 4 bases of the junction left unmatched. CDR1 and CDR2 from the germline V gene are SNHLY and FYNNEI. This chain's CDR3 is CASSEAGDRGLNEQFF. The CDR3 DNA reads TGTGCCAGCAGTGAAGCGGGGGACAGGGGGCTAAATGAGCAGTTCTTC.

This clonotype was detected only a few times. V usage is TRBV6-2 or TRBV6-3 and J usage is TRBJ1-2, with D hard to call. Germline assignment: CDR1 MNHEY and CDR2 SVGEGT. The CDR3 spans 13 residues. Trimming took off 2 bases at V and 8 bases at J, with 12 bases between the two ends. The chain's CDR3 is CASSYIRRVGYTF. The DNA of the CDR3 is TGTGCCAGCAGTTACATCCGGAGGGTGGGCTACACCTTC.

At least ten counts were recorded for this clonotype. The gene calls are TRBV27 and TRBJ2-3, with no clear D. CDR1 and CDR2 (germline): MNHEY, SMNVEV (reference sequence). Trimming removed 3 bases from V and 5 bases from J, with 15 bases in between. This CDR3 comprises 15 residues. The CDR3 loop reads CASSLDGRAIDTQYF. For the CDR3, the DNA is TGTGCCAGCAGTTTGGACGGAAGGGCCATAGATACGCAGTATTTT.

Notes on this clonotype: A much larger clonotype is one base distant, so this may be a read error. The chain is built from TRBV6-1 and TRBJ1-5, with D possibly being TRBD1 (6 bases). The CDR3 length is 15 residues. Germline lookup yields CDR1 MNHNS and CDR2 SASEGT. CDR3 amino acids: CAGSEVGGGNQPQHF. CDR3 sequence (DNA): TGTGCCGGCAGCGAAGTAGGGGGGGGCAATCAGCCCCAGCATTTT.

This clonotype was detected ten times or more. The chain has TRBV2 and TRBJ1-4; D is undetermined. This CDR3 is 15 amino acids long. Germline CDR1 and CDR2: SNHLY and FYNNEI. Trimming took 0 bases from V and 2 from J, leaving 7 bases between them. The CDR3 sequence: CASSEATTTNEKLFF. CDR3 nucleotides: TGTGCCAGCAGTGAAGCGACTACCACTAATGAAAAACTGTTTTTT.

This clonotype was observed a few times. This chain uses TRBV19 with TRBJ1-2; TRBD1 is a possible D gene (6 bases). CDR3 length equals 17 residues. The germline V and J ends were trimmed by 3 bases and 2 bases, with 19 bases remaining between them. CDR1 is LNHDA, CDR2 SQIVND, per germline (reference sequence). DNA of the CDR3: TGTGCCAGTAGTATGGGGTGGTGGGCCAGGGGCAACTATGGCTACACCTTC. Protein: CASSMGWWARGNYGYTF.

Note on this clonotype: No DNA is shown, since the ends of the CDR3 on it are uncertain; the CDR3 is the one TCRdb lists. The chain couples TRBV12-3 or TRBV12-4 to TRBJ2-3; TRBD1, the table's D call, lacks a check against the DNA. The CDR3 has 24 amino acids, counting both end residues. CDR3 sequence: CASSTGGPLSYGYTFGSGTDTQYF.

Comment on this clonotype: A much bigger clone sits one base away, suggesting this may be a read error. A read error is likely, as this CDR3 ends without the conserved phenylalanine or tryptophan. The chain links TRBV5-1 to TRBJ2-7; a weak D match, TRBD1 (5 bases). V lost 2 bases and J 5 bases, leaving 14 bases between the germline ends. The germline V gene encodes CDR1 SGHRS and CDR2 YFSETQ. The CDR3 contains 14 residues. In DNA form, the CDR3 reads TGCGCCAGCAGCTTCCAGGGCCCCCGGGACGAGCAGTACCTC. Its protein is CASSFQGPRDEQYL.

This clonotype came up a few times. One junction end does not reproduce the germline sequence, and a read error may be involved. Written as DNA, the CDR3 is TGCGCCAGCAGCTTACAGTCAAATGAAAAACTGTCTTTT. It encodes CASSLQSNEKLSF. The genes are TRBV5-1 and TRBJ1-4; D remains ambiguous. The CDR3 consists of 13 residues. Germline CDR1 reads SGHRS; CDR2 reads YFSETQ.